The 26 T cell receptor beta chains below were found in one sample sequenced in a study of blood T cell repertoires in COVID-19. Repertoires were generated with immunoSEQ multiplex PCR, while TCRdb's copy carries only in-frame clones and drops some. Of 95,000 to 110,000 clones in the sample, roughly 90% were seen once. Sequencing was performed on peripheral blood. The receptors originated from a woman aged 60-75 years with acute or convalescent COVID-19.

The chain carries TRBV30 and TRBJ1-4; D is unresolved. Germline V CDR1 and CDR2: GTSNPN, SVGIG (reference sequence). The germline V and J ends were trimmed by 0 bases and 5 bases, with 10 bases remaining between them. The CDR3 extends over 14 amino acids. CDR3 coding DNA: TGTGCCTGGAGTGTAACAGCGGCCAATGAAAAACTGTTTTTT. Encoded protein: CAWSVTAANEKLFF.

The chain recombines TRBV10-3 with TRBJ1-1; TRBD1 matches at 7 bases. The CDR3 is 13 amino acids. Germline V gives CDR1 ENHRY, CDR2 SYGVKD. J was trimmed by 0 bases and V by 11 bases; bases with no gene match: 6. CDR3 nucleotide sequence: TGTGCCTCCCAGGGACAGTTGAACACTGAAGCTTTCTTT. This sequence encodes CASQGQLNTEAFF.

The chain joins TRBV5-1 to TRBJ1-4; TRBD1 agrees at 8 bases. V lost 4 bases and J lost 7; bases outside the gene matches: 6. The CDR3 loop spans 14 amino acids. Germline CDR1 reads SGHRS; CDR2 reads YFSETQ. CDR3 sequence (DNA): TGCGCCAGCAGCGTCCAGGGGGCCCGTGAAAAACTGTTTTTT. Translated, it gives CASSVQGAREKLFF. The entire variable domain, with the rest obtained from reference TRBV5-1 and TRBJ1-4, is as follows: KAGVTQTPRYLIKTRGQQVTLSCSPISGHRSVSWYQQTPGQGLQFLFEYFSETQRNKGNFPGRFSGRQFSNSRSEMNVSTLELGDSALYLCASSVQGAREKLFFGSGTQLSVL.

The rearrangement links TRBV5-1 to TRBJ2-3; 7 bases map to TRBD1. This CDR3 has 16 amino acids. Trimming removed 4 bases from V and 6 bases from J; junction bases left unmatched: 14. CDR1 is SGHRS and CDR2 is YFSETQ in the germline V gene. CDR3 sequence: CASSPRGPGSQDTQYF. In nucleotides, the CDR3 is TGCGCCAGCAGCCCAAGGGGGCCAGGGTCACAGGATACGCAGTATTTT.

This clone was detected a few times. The genes are TRBV28 and TRBJ1-2, with 8 nucleotides matching TRBD1. The germline V gene has CDR1 MDHEN and CDR2 SYDVKM. Losses at the gene ends were 3 bases for V and 4 bases for J; bases not matched to a gene: 10. The CDR3 length is 16 residues. CDR3 DNA: TGTGCCAGCAGTTTGCCAGGGGGCATAGCCACCTATGGCTACACCTTC. Translating it yields CASSLPGGIATYGYTF.

This clone appeared a few times. The chain is built from TRBV19 and TRBJ1-3; 7 positions agree with TRBD1. This CDR3 contains 15 residues. Germline lookup yields CDR1 LNHDA and CDR2 SQIVND (reference sequence). The J segment lost 5 bases and the V segment lost 0 bases, leaving 4 bases of the junction unmatched. The CDR3 DNA follows: TGTGCCAGTAGTATAGACGGGACAGAGAGAAACACCATATATTTT. This encodes CASSIDGTERNTIYF.

The V gene is TRBV20-1, the J gene TRBJ2-1; 8 bases agree with TRBD2. This CDR3 contains 16 residues. Germline CDR1 reads DFQATT; CDR2 reads SNEGSKA (reference sequence). V lost 7 bases, J lost 10 bases, and 21 bases stayed unmatched. The CDR3, as DNA: TGCAGTGTTAGTAGCGGGGAAGGGTGGGGTTTCTACGAGCAGTTCTTC. The encoded protein is CSVSSGEGWGFYEQFF.

The chain is built from TRBV24-1 and TRBJ1-2; D might be TRBD1 (6 bases). The CDR3 totals 13 residues. Trimming removed 4 bases at V and 8 bases at J, with 13 bases between. CDR1 KGHDR and CDR2 SFDVKD come from the germline V gene. The DNA of the CDR3 is TGTGCCACCAGTGACACAGGGAACGGCGGCTACACCTTC. Protein sequence: CATSDTGNGGYTF.

The chain carries TRBV24-1 and TRBJ1-1, with D perhaps TRBD1 (6 bases). The CDR3 has 12 amino acids. The V end lost 5 bases, the J end lost 10 bases, and 13 bases lay between the germline ends. Germline CDR1 KGHDR, CDR2 SFDVKD. The CDR3 protein is CATSGQGSPAFF. The CDR3 DNA reads as TGTGCCACCAGTGGGCAGGGGAGCCCAGCTTTCTTT.

This chain joins TRBV29-1 and TRBJ1-2, with 9 bases lining up with TRBD1. The germline CDR1 and CDR2 sequences are SQVTM and ANQGSEA. The V segment lost 7 bases and the J segment 6 bases; nucleotides outside the gene matches: 6. There are 12 residues in the CDR3. In DNA form, the CDR3 reads TGCAGCGCCACGGGGACAGGGAATGGCTACACCTTC. Protein product: CSATGTGNGYTF.

The chain employs TRBV20-1 and TRBJ1-1, with no clear D. Germline V gene data show CDR1 as DFQATT and CDR2 as SNEGSKA (reference sequence). The CDR3 length is 11 residues. Trimming cost V 2 bases and J 1 base, with 2 bases left between them. The CDR3 DNA is TGCAGTGCTAGACAGAACACTGAAGCTTTCTTT. Encoded protein: CSARQNTEAFF.

The rearrangement links TRBV2 to TRBJ2-1; D is uncertain. The CDR3 extends over 13 amino acids. Between the trimmed V and J ends, which lost 8 bases and 7 bases, there was a span of 15 bases. Germline values: CDR1 SNHLY, CDR2 FYNNEI. CDR3 coding DNA: TGTGCCAGCGAGCGCGAGGTTGGGAATGAGCAGTTCTTC. It codes for CASEREVGNEQFF.

This chain joins TRBV7-2 and TRBJ2-1; 10 bases align to TRBD2. Germline assignment: CDR1 SGHTA and CDR2 FQGNSA. V gave up 5 bases and J gave up 13 bases; unmatched junction bases: 5. The CDR3 is 12 residues long. CDR3 residues: CASSRPSGSQFF. The CDR3 DNA reads TGTGCCAGCAGCCGCCCTAGCGGGAGTCAGTTCTTC.

The V call is TRBV6-5, the J call TRBJ1-1, with 8 bases that match TRBD1. The trim removed 6 bases at V and 10 bases at J, leaving 13 bases unmatched. In germline, CDR1 is MNHEY, CDR2 SVGAGI. CDR3 length: 14 amino acids. The CDR3, as DNA: TGTGCCAGCAGCCTACTAGACAGGGGAGTTGGAGCTTTCTTT. It is translated as CASSLLDRGVGAFF.

The CDR3 spells CASVRWVGTEAFF. CDR3 nucleotide sequence: TGTGCCAGCGTAAGATGGGTCGGGACTGAAGCTTTCTTT. V and J are TRBV6-5 and TRBJ1-1; D unresolved. The V gene's germline CDR1 is MNHEY and CDR2 SVGAGI. Trimming removed 8 bases from V and 5 bases from J, with 15 bases in between. The CDR3 has 13 amino acids.

The chain recombines TRBV7-2 with TRBJ1-2, with D possibly TRBD1 on 6 matching bases. The germline gives CDR1 SGHTA, CDR2 FQGNSA. V gave up 7 bases and J gave up 4 bases, with 16 bases separating them. The CDR3 runs to 14 residues. CDR3 DNA sequence: TGTGCCAGCACCCTCATTCAGGACAGCTATGGCTACACCTTC. Translating gives CASTLIQDSYGYTF.

The CDR3 protein is CASSGQGGYGYTF. The DNA of the CDR3 is TGTGCCAGCTCCGGACAGGGAGGCTATGGCTACACCTTC. The rearrangement joins TRBV6-4 to TRBJ1-2; 8 bases agree with TRBD1. Trimming took 8 bases from V and 4 from J; bases not matched to a gene: 6. CDR1 and CDR2 from the germline V gene are MRHNA and SNTAGT. This CDR3 region has 13 residues.

V usage is TRBV3-1 (or the pseudogene TRBV3-2) and J usage is TRBJ2-1; 7 bases agree with TRBD2. The CDR3 sequence is 15 residues long. With 0 bases clipped from V and 8 bases from J, the junction kept 7 bases outside the gene matches. Per germline, CDR1 LGHDT and CDR2 YNNKEL (reference sequence). The CDR3 region is CASSQERQAGYEQFF. CDR3 nucleotides: TGTGCCAGCAGCCAAGAGAGGCAAGCGGGATATGAGCAGTTCTTC.

The rearrangement links TRBV5-4 to TRBJ1-6; the D is unclear. Trimming stripped 6 bases from V and 7 bases from J, with 17 bases between. The CDR3 has 15 residues. Germline CDR1 reads SGHNT; CDR2 reads YYREEE (reference sequence). Here the CDR3 reads CASTFVPGANSPLHF. The CDR3 DNA reads TGTGCCAGCACCTTTGTGCCGGGAGCCAATTCACCCCTCCACTTT.

The chain has TRBV28 and TRBJ2-1, with 7 nucleotides matching TRBD2. The CDR3 sequence is 15 residues long. The V and J ends lost 8 bases and 5 bases, in that order; junction bases with no gene match: 12. From germline, CDR1 is MDHEN and CDR2 SYDVKM. CDR3 bases: TGTGCCAGCCTGTCCGGGAGGAATTACAACAATGAGCAGTTCTTC. Protein product: CASLSGRNYNNEQFF.

The chain employs TRBV25-1 and TRBJ1-1; 7 bases are shared with TRBD1. CDR1 and CDR2 from the germline V gene are MGHDK and SYGVNS. V was clipped by 5 bases and J by 4 bases; unmatched bases: 7. The length of the CDR3 is 14 residues. CDR3 protein: CASSTGALGTEAFF. DNA for the CDR3: TGTGCCAGCAGTACAGGGGCCCTGGGCACTGAAGCTTTCTTT.

The gene calls are TRBV7-9 and TRBJ1-1; the match to TRBD1 covers 10 bases. V gave up 5 bases and J gave up 3 bases; unmatched junction bases: 6. CDR3 size: 15 residues. The V gene's germline CDR1 is SEHNR and CDR2 FQNEAQ (reference sequence). The CDR3 DNA follows: TGTGCCAGCAGCGGAACGGGACAGGGGTACACTGAAGCTTTCTTT. Translating it yields CASSGTGQGYTEAFF.

The CDR3 loop is CAVGTLTGELFF. In DNA, the CDR3 is TGTGCCGTCGGGACTTTGACCGGGGAGCTGTTTTTT. The V call is TRBV15, the J call TRBJ2-2, with D tentatively TRBD2 (6 bases). Germline assignment: CDR1 LNHNV and CDR2 YYDKDF (reference sequence). V gave up 11 bases and J gave up 5 bases, with 12 bases separating them. The CDR3 sequence is 12 residues long. Using reference TRBV15 and TRBJ2-2 for the parts outside the CDR3, the full variable domain is DAMVIQNPRYQVTQFGKPVTLSCSQTLNHNVMYWYQQKSSQAPKLLFHYYDKDFNNEADTPDNFQSRRPNTSFCFLDIRSPGLGDTAMYLCAVGTLTGELFFGEGSRLTVL.

V and J are TRBV9 and TRBJ2-5; TRBD2 matches at 8 bases. V lost 0 bases to trimming and J lost 4 bases; unmatched junction nucleotides: 5. CDR3 size: 15 residues. Germline-derived CDR1 and CDR2 are SGDLS and YYNGEE. The DNA for the CDR3 is TGTGCCAGCAGCGTAGCGGGAGGGCCTTTAGAGACCCAGTACTTC. Protein product: CASSVAGGPLETQYF.

The chain is built from TRBV9 and TRBJ1-6; TRBD1 aligns across 9 bases. Germline V lookup: CDR1 SGDLS, CDR2 YYNGEE. The V segment lost 4 bases and the J segment 7 bases; nucleotides outside the gene matches: 9. The CDR3 loop spans 16 amino acids. In DNA form, the CDR3 reads TGTGCCAGCAGCTCGGGACAGGGAAGTCTGAATTCACCCCTCCACTTT. Its translation: CASSSGQGSLNSPLHF.

V is TRBV7-9 and J is TRBJ1-1; TRBD1 might be the D (5 bases). Trimming removed 8 bases from V and 3 bases from J, with 16 bases in between. This CDR3 contains 14 residues. The V gene's germline CDR1 is SEHNR and CDR2 FQNEAQ (reference sequence). CDR3: CASAGKGSDTEAFF. CDR3 nucleotide sequence: TGTGCCAGCGCCGGCAAGGGGTCGGACACTGAAGCTTTCTTT.